This is a list of T cell receptor beta chains from one sample in a study of blood T cells in healthy people across ages. TCRdb re-called the 5' RACE reads with MiXCR, one entry per CDR3 protein. The data show 1.5 million to 2 million distinct CDR3 sequences, approximately 39% seen once. Sequencing was performed on blood. Every receptor here comes from a human donor in good health. Both conserved end residues are part of each CDR3. A D gene is named only where the DNA matches it firmly. Rows may omit the clone size; those that give it use once, few, many or a size class.

v_gene	d_gene	j_gene	abundance	len	CDR3nt	CDR3aa
TRBV5-1	TRBD1	TRBJ1-4	many	14	TGCGCCAGCAGCCGGGACAGGGGAGGAGAAAAACTGTTTTTT	CASSRDRGGEKLFF
TRBV5-5	.	TRBJ1-3	.	17	TGTGCCAGCAGCTTGGAACCAGGATCGGCGGGTGGAAACACCATATATTTT	CASSLEPGSAGGNTIYF
TRBV7-2	.	TRBJ1-2	.	15	TGTGCCAGCAGCTTAGTGGCAGGCTCTAACTATGGCTACACCTTC	CASSLVAGSNYGYTF
TRBV4-2	TRBD1	TRBJ2-6	.	17	TGTGCCAGCATGCATACAGGGGGGAGACCTGGGGCCAACGTCCTGACTTTC	CASMHTGGRPGANVLTF
TRBV6-5	TRBD1	TRBJ1-5	few	13	TGTGCCAGCAGTCGACAGGGTCGACAGCCCCAGCATTTT	CASSRQGRQPQHF
TRBV4-3	TRBD1	TRBJ1-6	few	15	TGCGCCAGCAGCCAAGATGAAGGGGGCGATTCACCCCTCCACTTT	CASSQDEGGDSPLHF
TRBV7-3	.	TRBJ1-6	.	16	TGTGCCAGCAGCTTCGCAGGGGAGGGCCTGGGATCACCCCTCCACTTT	CASSFAGEGLGSPLHF
TRBV7-2	.	TRBJ2-4	.	13	TGTGCCAGCAGCGTACGGATGTCGGACATTCAGTACTTC	CASSVRMSDIQYF
TRBV4-2	TRBD2	TRBJ2-1	few	16	TGTGCCAGCAGCCAAGACCCTAGCGGGGGGGTTGATGAGCAGTTCTTC	CASSQDPSGGVDEQFF
TRBV10-3	TRBD2	TRBJ2-5	.	14	TGTGCCAGCGGACTAGCGGGGGGGGAAGAGACCCAGTACTTC	CASGLAGGEETQYF
TRBV29-1	.	TRBJ2-3	few	12	TGCAGCGTCAAACCCAGTGCAGATACGCGGTATTTT	CSVKPSADTRYF
TRBV7-2	TRBD1	TRBJ2-1	.	14	TGTGCCAGCAGCTTAAGGACAGGGGTTGATGAGCAGTTCTTC	CASSLRTGVDEQFF
TRBV20-1	TRBD2	TRBJ2-4	few	15	TGCAGTGCTAGGGCGTCGTCTAGCGGGGCGGAGGAGCAGTACTTC	CSARASSSGAEEQYF
TRBV28	.	TRBJ1-2	.	13	TGTGCCAGCAGTTTCGGGGATGACTATGGCTACACCTTC	CASSFGDDYGYTF
TRBV5-1	.	TRBJ2-1	few	16	TGCGCCAGCAGCTTGAGTCCGGGCTACTCCTACAATGAGCAGTTCTTC	CASSLSPGYSYNEQFF
TRBV5-5	TRBD1	TRBJ2-7	few	15	TGTGCCAGCAGCTCAGGACAGGGGGGGGCCTACGAGCAGTACTTC	CASSSGQGGAYEQYF
TRBV20-1	.	TRBJ1-1	.	14	TGTAGTGCTGGAGCCCTGGAAGGGACGGGTGAAGCTTTCTTT	CSAGALEGTGEAFF
TRBV20-1	.	TRBJ1-2	.	14	TGCAGTGCTAGGCGGCCCTCGAAGGACTATGGCTACACCTTC	CSARRPSKDYGYTF
TRBV6-2/TRBV6-3	.	TRBJ1-5	once	13	TGTGCCAGCGAGATCGGGTACAATCAGCCCCAGCATTTT	CASEIGYNQPQHF
TRBV10-3	.	TRBJ1-5	.	15	TGTGCCATCAAGTCTGAGGTCGGGCCAAACAAGCCCCAGCATTTT	CAIKSEVGPNKPQHF
TRBV7-2	.	TRBJ1-4	once	14	TGTGCCAGCAGCCGGGGACGGCTTAATGAAAAACTGTTTTTT	CASSRGRLNEKLFF
TRBV30	TRBD1	TRBJ1-2	few	12	TGTGCCTGGAGCGACAGGGGGATTGGCTACACCTTC	CAWSDRGIGYTF
TRBV5-1	.	TRBJ1-1	few	16	TGCGCCAGCAGCTTGGGGACATCGGGGGTTCTCACTGAAGCTTTCTTT	CASSLGTSGVLTEAFF
TRBV25-1	TRBD2	TRBJ2-1	few	15	TGTGCCAGCAGTGAGCGGCGGGGGGCATACAATGAGCAGTTCTTC	CASSERRGAYNEQFF
TRBV7-9	.	TRBJ2-7	.	14	TGTGCCAGCAGCCCAACAGGGCCCCTCGACGAGCAGTACTTC	CASSPTGPLDEQYF
TRBV4-2	.	TRBJ2-7	.	12	TGTGCCAGCAGCCAAGGTTTCGATGAGCAGTACTTC	CASSQGFDEQYF
TRBV6-6	.	TRBJ2-3	.	15	TGTGCCAGCAGTTACGGGGCAGCAAGGGCAGATACGCAGTATTTT	CASSYGAARADTQYF
TRBV5-1	.	TRBJ1-1	.	15	TGCGCCAGCAGCTTGGGGGGGACAAAGAACACTGAAGCTTTCTTT	CASSLGGTKNTEAFF
TRBV7-2	TRBD2	TRBJ2-3	many	16	TGTGCCAGCAGGGCCGCTAGCGGGGGGCACACAGATACGCAGTATTTT	CASRAASGGHTDTQYF
TRBV5-1	.	TRBJ2-1	.	15	TGCGCCATACCTTTATTTAACAGGGAATACAATGAGCGGTTCTTC	CAIPLFNREYNERFF
TRBV16	.	TRBJ1-1	.	11	TGTGCCAGCAGCCAATCGCCTGAAGCTTTCTTT	CASSQSPEAFF
TRBV5-1	.	TRBJ2-1	few	14	TGCGCCAGCAGGATCGGGACCACCTACAATGAGCAGTTCTTC	CASRIGTTYNEQFF
TRBV6-5	.	TRBJ1-1	few	11	TGTGCCAGCCAGGGTACAACTGAAGCTTTCTTT	CASQGTTEAFF
TRBV20-1	TRBD1	TRBJ1-2	few	14	TGCAGTGCTCCCCCGGGGACAGCTAGACATGGCTACACCTTC	CSAPPGTARHGYTF
TRBV7-2	TRBD2	TRBJ2-2	.	18	TGTGCCAGCAGCTTTCATAACAGCGGGGGAGCGAACACCGGGGAGCTGTTTTTT	CASSFHNSGGANTGELFF
TRBV14	.	TRBJ1-5	.	15	TGTGCCAGCAGCCAGACACAGGGTTACCCCCAGCCCCAGCATTTT	CASSQTQGYPQPQHF
TRBV4-1	.	TRBJ1-1	.	12	TGCGCCACCGGGACGGGGAACACTGAAGCTTTCTTT	CATGTGNTEAFF
TRBV4-3	TRBD2	TRBJ2-1	.	14	TGCACCAGCAGCCCTAGCGGGGTAGGCAATGAGCAGTTCTTC	CTSSPSGVGNEQFF
TRBV7-2	.	TRBJ1-5	many	12	TGTGCCAGCAGCTTACAGAATCAGCCCCAGCATTTT	CASSLQNQPQHF
TRBV10-3	.	TRBJ2-1	few	15	TGTGCCATCAGCGAGGGGGGCCCCTCCTACAATGAGCAGTTCTTC	CAISEGGPSYNEQFF
TRBV5-6	.	TRBJ2-1	few	18	TGTGCCAGCAGCTTGGAGAGGCGCCGGGTAGATGGCTACAATGAGCAGTTCTTC	CASSLERRRVDGYNEQFF
TRBV29-1	.	TRBJ1-2	.	12	TGCAGCGTCTCACAGGGCCCTTGGGGCTACACCTTC	CSVSQGPWGYTF
TRBV7-2	.	TRBJ1-4	many	14	TGTGCCAGCAGCTTAGAGTCCTCTAATGAAAAACTGTTTTTT	CASSLESSNEKLFF
TRBV2	.	TRBJ1-5	.	11	TGTGCCAGCATGGACAATCAGCCCCAGCATTTT	CASMDNQPQHF
TRBV7-8	.	TRBJ2-4	.	16	TGTGCCAGCAGCTTAGGTGAACGACCGACTAAAAACATTCAGTACTTC	CASSLGERPTKNIQYF
TRBV5-1	.	TRBJ2-7	few	14	TGCGCCAGCAGCTTGGGACAGTCGGAAGGCGAGCAGTACTTC	CASSLGQSEGEQYF